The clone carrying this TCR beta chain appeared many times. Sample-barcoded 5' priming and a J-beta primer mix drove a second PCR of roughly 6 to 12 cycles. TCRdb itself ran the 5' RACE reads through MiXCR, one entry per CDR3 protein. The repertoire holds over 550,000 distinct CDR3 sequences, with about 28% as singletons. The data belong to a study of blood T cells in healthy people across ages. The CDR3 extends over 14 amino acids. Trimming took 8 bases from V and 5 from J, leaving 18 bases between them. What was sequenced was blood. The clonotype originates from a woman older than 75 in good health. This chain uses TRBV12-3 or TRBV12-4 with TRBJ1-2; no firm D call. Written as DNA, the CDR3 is TGTGCCAGCGGCCCGACAAAAGAGGGATATGGCTACACCTTC. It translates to CASGPTKEGYGYTF.